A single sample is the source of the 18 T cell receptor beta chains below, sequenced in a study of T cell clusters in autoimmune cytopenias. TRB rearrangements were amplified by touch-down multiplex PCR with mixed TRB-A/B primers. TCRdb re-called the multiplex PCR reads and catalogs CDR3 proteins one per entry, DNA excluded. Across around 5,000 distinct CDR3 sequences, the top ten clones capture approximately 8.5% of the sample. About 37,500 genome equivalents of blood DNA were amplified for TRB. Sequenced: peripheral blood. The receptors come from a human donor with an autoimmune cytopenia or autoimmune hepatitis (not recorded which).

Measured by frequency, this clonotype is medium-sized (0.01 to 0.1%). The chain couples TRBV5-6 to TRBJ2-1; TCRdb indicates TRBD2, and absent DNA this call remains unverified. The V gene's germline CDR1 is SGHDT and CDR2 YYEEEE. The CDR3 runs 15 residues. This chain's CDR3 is CASSSSGTSYNEQFF.

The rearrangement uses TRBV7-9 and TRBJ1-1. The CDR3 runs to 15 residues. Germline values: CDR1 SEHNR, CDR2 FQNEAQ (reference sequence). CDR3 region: CASSLPDGANTEAFF.

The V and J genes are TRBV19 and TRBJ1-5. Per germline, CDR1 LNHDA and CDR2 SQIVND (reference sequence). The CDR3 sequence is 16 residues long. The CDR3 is CASTPVLNHRNQPQHF.

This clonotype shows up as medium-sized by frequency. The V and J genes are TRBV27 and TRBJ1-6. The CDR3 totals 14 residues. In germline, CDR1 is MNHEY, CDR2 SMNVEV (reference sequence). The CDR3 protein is CASSLSLPNSPLHF.

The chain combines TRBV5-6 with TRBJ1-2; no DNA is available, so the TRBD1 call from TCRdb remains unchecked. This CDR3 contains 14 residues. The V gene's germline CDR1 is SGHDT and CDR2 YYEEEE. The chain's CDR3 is CASSPLEGARGYTF.

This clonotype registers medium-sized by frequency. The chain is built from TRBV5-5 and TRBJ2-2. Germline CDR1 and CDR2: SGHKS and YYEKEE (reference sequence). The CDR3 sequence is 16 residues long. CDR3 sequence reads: CASSLVRPANTGELFF.

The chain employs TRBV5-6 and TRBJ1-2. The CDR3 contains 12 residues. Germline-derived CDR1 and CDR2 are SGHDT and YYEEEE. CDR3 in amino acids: CASSPNSYGYTF.

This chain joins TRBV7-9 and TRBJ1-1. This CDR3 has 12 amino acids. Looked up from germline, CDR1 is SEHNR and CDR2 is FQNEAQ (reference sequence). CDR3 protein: CASSLAGSEAFF.

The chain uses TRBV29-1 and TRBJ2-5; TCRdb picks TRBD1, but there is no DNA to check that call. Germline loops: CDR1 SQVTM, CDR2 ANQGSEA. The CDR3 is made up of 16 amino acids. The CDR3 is CSAPRGSGQGQETQYF.

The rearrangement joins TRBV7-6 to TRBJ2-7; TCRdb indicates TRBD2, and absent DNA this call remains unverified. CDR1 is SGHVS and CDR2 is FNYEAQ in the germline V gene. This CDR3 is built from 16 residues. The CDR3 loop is CASSLAGGVGDYEQYF.

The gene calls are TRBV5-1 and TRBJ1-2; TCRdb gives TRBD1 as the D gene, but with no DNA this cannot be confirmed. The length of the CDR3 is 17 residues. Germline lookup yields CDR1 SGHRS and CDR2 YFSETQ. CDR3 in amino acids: CASSKPPDGDRNYGYTF.

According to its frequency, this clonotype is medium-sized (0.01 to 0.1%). CDR3 sequence reads: CASTRNLWNTGELFF. V and J are TRBV19 and TRBJ2-2. The CDR3 sequence is 15 residues long. Germline CDR1 LNHDA, CDR2 SQIVND (reference sequence).

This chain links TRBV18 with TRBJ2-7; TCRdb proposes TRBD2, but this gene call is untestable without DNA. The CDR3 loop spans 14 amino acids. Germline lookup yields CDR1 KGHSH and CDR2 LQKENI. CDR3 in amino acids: CASSPPLVDYEQYF.

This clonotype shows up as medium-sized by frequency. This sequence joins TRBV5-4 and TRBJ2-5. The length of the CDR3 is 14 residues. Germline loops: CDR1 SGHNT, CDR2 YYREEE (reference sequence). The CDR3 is CASSLNGNQETQYF.

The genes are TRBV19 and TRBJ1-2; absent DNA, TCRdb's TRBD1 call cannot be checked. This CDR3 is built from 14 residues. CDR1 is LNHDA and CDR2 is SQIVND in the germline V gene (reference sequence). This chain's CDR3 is CASSMGQRYYGYTF.

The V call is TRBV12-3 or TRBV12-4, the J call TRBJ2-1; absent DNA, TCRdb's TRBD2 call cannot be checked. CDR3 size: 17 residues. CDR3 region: CASSSRLAGVPYNEQFF.

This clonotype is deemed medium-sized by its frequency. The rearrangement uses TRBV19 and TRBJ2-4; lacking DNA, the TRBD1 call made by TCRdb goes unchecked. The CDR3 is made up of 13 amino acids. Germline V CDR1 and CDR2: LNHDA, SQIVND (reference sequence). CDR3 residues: CASSIAPRETQYF.

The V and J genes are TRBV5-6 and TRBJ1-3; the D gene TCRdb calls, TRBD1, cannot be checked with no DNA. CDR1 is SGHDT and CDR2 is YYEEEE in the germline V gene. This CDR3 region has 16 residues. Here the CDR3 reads CASSLAGGFSGNTIYF. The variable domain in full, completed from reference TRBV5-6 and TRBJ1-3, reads DAGVTQSPTHLIKTRGQQVTLRCSPKSGHDTVSWYQQALGQGPQFIFQYYEEEERQRGNFPDRFSGHQFPNYSSELNVNALLLGDSALYLCASSLAGGFSGNTIYFGEGSWLTVV.